A selection of T cell receptor beta chains follows, all from one sample in a study of T cells in localized non-small cell lung cancer. The method was immunoSEQ multiplex PCR; TCRdb's version includes in-frame clones alone and lacks a portion of them. This table holds about 2,200 clones, about 30% found once. The starting material was normal lung tissue next to the tumor, obtained before any cancer treatment. Every receptor here comes from a female donor older than 55 with stage I squamous cell lung carcinoma. Both conserved end residues are part of each CDR3. The D gene is left open where the match is weak. The listing skips clone size in some rows; elsewhere it reads once, few, many or a size class.

abundance | j_gene | v_gene | d_gene | CDR3aa | CDR3nt
NA | TRBJ1-2 | TRBV4-1 | NA | CASSQDPGYGYTF | TGCGCCAGCAGCCAAGATCCGGGCTATGGCTACACCTTC
medium-sized | TRBJ2-5 | TRBV6-8 | NA | CASRKGAIQETQYF | TGTGCCAGCAGGAAAGGGGCCATCCAAGAGACCCAGTACTTC
NA | TRBJ1-1 | TRBV6-8 | TRBD1 | CASSEDRGDTEAFF | TGTGCCAGCAGTGAGGACAGGGGGGACACTGAAGCTTTCTTT
few | TRBJ1-2 | TRBV6-8 | NA | CASRPTGIHGYTF | TGTGCCAGCAGGCCTACAGGAATCCATGGCTACACCTTC
once | TRBJ1-1 | TRBV19 | NA | CASSILAANTEAFF | TGTGCCAGTAGTATACTCGCGGCGAACACTGAAGCTTTCTTT
NA | TRBJ2-5 | TRBV29-1 | TRBD1 | CSVGVGGVGETQYF | TGCAGCGTTGGGGTAGGGGGCGTCGGAGAGACCCAGTACTTC
NA | TRBJ2-5 | TRBV15 | TRBD2 | CATSGRGGSETQYF | TGTGCCACCAGCGGGCGGGGGGGCTCGGAGACCCAGTACTTC
few | TRBJ1-1 | TRBV6-8 | TRBD1 | CASEEDRELTEAFF | TGTGCCAGTGAGGAGGACAGGGAATTGACTGAAGCTTTCTTT
NA | TRBJ2-7 | TRBV28 | TRBD1 | CASSRTGLSYEQYF | TGTGCCAGCAGCCGGACAGGGCTCTCCTACGAGCAGTACTTC
few | TRBJ1-3 | TRBV25-1 | TRBD1 | CASSPSTGFSGNTIYF | TGTGCCAGCAGTCCATCGACAGGGTTCTCTGGAAACACCATATATTTT
large | TRBJ2-1 | TRBV6-8 | TRBD2 | CASSDGTSGGNEQFF | TGTGCCAGCAGTGACGGGACTAGCGGGGGAAATGAGCAGTTCTTC
NA | TRBJ2-2 | TRBV19 | NA | CASSMGPNTGELFF | TGTGCCAGTAGTATGGGGCCGAACACCGGGGAGCTGTTTTTT
few | TRBJ1-4 | TRBV7-8 | NA | CASSSGTSEKLFF | TGTGCCAGCAGCTCCGGGACGTCTGAAAAACTGTTTTTT
medium-sized | TRBJ1-3 | TRBV9 | NA | CASSVEGGNTIYF | TGTGCCAGCAGCGTTGAAGGGGGAAACACCATATATTTT